These T cell receptor beta chains were read from a single sample in a study of regulatory T cells in long-lasting Graves disease. MiXCR was run by TCRdb on the multiplex PCR reads, yielding one entry per CDR3 protein. Here the sample spans 350,000 to 550,000 distinct CDR3 sequences, approximately 15% being singletons. The same sample was also studied in work on T cells in Graves' hyperthyroidism and ophthalmopathy.

Sequences were derived from peripheral blood mononuclear cells (PBMCs), sampled at new diagnosis, from a patient treated with antithyroid drugs. The receptors come from a woman aged 25 to 45 with Graves disease. Each CDR3 is given with its conserved first and last residue.

j_call v_call cdr3_aa
TRBJ1-4 TRBV12-3/TRBV12-4 CASGFSLGGQRNEKLFF
TRBJ2-1 TRBV7-6 CASSLNSQGAGGNEQFF
TRBJ2-3 TRBV9 CASSVEDRVDTQYF
TRBJ2-4 TRBV6-1 CASRAREGENIQYF
TRBJ2-1 TRBV24-1 CATSDRTGEQFF
TRBJ2-3 TRBV20-1 CSASRRQGEWDTQYF
TRBJ2-7 TRBV9 CASSAGGTTSYEQYF
TRBJ1-1 TRBV11-1 CASSLIRANTEAFF
TRBJ1-3 TRBV28 CASSFGGASGNTIYF
TRBJ2-1 TRBV24-1 CATPLWDRGYNEQFF
TRBJ2-1 TRBV27 CASSPGTSGRLNEQFF
TRBJ1-5 TRBV2 CASRPVGMSNQPQHF
TRBJ2-7 TRBV18 CASSPPGLSYEQYF
TRBJ2-5 TRBV11-1 CASSLEPEETQYF
TRBJ1-1 TRBV20-1 CSASLGPFEQGGAFF
TRBJ2-1 TRBV27 CASSPIGTSGYNEQFF
TRBJ2-3 TRBV12-3/TRBV12-4 CASSPGGLTDTQYF
TRBJ2-4 TRBV4-1 CASSQGLAGGKAKNIQYF
TRBJ1-3 TRBV12-3/TRBV12-4 CASSLSGGNTIYF
TRBJ2-5 TRBV13 CASSTTGVDLGETQYF
TRBJ2-5 TRBV4-1 CASSQDNGIQETQYF
TRBJ1-2 TRBV2 CASSEGIYGYTF
TRBJ2-4 TRBV7-2 CASSFLAKNIQYF
TRBJ2-3 TRBV13 CASSLKRELGTDTQYF
TRBJ2-3 TRBV10-2 CASSETSGNPDTQYF
TRBJ2-1 TRBV11-2 CASSLLAGVRNEQFF
TRBJ1-5 TRBV19 CASSLSRQGNQPQHF
TRBJ2-1 TRBV19 CASSRTGTSGSPREQFF
TRBJ2-1 TRBV11-2 CASSLLGGWDEQFF
TRBJ1-1 TRBV24-1 CATSASDRPGTEAFF
TRBJ2-3 TRBV20-1 CSAEGLDHTDTQYF
TRBJ2-7 TRBV4-1 CASSSKKAGAGGKGEQYF
TRBJ1-5 TRBV28 CANSPGYGQPQHF
TRBJ2-7 TRBV29-1 CSVQGSRQATYEQYF
TRBJ2-2 TRBV28 CASSSPGQILGELFF
TRBJ1-2 TRBV4-1 CASSLSRDSYGYTF
TRBJ2-1 TRBV12-3/TRBV12-4 CASSSPMGRSYNEQFF
TRBJ2-1 TRBV6-1 CASSRGGLRSDEQFF
TRBJ2-2 TRBV19 CASRTSGTGELFF
TRBJ2-7 TRBV12-3/TRBV12-4 CASSFVLAGGSYEQYF
TRBJ2-1 TRBV9 CASSGAGGYNEQFF
TRBJ2-7 TRBV20-1 CSARYGRDSLFHEQYF
TRBJ2-7 TRBV19 CASVYEQYF
TRBJ2-5 TRBV2 CASKPTWASQETQYF
TRBJ1-5 TRBV28 CASSPYGDRNQPQHF
TRBJ2-1 TRBV28 CASVEGGLNEQFF
TRBJ1-1 TRBV12-5 CASGLVRGGFEAFF
TRBJ2-7 TRBV4-1 CASSQERGTAQVYEQYF
TRBJ2-1 TRBV6-1 CASSATGRAVLF
TRBJ2-7 TRBV20-1 CSARDLSSGIYEQYF
TRBJ2-1 TRBV7-9 CASSQVLGGDEQFF
TRBJ2-3 TRBV6-2/TRBV6-3 CASSYRGLTTDTQYF
TRBJ2-1 TRBV19 CASSEAGETTDEQFF
TRBJ2-7 TRBV20-1 CSAAPSGRYEQYF
TRBJ2-1 TRBV7-2 CASSLVRGQPLYYNEQFF